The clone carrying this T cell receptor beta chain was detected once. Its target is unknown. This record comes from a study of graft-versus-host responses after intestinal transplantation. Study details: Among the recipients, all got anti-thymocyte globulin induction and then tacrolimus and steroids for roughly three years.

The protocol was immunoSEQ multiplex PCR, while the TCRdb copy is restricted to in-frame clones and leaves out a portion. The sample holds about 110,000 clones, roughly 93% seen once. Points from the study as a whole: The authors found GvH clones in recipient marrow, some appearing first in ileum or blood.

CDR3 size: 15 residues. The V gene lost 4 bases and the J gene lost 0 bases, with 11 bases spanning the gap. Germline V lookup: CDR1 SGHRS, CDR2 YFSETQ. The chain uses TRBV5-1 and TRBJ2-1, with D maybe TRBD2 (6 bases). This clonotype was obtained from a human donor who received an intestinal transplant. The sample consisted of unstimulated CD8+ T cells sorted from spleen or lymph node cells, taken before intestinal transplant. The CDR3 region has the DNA TGCGCCAGCAGCCTTACTAGCAGCTCCTACAATGAGCAGTTCTTC. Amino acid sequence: CASSLTSSSYNEQFF.